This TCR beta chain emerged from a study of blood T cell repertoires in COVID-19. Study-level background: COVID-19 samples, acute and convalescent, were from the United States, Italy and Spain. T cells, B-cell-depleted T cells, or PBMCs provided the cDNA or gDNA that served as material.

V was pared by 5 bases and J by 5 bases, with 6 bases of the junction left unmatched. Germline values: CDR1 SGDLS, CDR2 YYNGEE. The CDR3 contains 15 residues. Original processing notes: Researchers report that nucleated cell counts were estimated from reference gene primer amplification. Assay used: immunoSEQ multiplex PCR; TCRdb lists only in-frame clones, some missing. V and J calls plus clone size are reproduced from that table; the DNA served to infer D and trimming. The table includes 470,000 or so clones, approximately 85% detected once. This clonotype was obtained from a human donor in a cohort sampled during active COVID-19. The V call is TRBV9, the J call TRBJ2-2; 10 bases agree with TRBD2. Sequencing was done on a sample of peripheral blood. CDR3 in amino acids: CASSLAGDWTGELFF. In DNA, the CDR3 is TGTGCCAGCAGTCTAGCGGGAGATTGGACCGGGGAGCTGTTTTTT.